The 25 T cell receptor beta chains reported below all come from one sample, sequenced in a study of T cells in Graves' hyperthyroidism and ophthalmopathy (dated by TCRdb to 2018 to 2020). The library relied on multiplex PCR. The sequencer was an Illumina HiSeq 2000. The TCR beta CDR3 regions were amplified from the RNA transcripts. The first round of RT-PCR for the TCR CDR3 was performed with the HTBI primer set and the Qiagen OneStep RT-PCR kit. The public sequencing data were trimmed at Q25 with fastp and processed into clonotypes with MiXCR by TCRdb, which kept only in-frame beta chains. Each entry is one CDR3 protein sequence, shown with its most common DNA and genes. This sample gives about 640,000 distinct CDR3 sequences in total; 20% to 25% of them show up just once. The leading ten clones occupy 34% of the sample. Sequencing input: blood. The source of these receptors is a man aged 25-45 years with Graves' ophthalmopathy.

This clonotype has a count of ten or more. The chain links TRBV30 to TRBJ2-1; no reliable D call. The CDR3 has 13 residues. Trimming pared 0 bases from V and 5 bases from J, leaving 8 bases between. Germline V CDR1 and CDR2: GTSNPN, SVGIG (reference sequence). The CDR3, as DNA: TGTGCCTGGAGTGTACGGATCCACAATGAGCAGTTCTTC. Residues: CAWSVRIHNEQFF.

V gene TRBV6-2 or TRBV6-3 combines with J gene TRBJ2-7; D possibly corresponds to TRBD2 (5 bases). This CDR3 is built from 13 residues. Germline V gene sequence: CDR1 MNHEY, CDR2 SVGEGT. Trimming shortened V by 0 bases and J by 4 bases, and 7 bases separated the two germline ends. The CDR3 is CASSYSRRYEQYF. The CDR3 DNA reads TGTGCCAGCAGTTACTCCAGGAGGTACGAGCAGTACTTC.

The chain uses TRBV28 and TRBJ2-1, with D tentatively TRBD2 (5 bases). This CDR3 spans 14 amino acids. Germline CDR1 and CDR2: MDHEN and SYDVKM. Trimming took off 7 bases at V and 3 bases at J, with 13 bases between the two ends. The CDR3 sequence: CASKTTGDYNEQFF. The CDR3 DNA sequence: TGTGCCAGCAAAACGACCGGGGACTACAATGAGCAGTTCTTC.

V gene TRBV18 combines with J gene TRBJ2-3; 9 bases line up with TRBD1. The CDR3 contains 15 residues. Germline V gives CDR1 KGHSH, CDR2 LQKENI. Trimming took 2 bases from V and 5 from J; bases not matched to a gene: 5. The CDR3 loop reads CASSPSQGAGDTQYF. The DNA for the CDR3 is TGTGCCAGCTCACCATCACAGGGGGCCGGAGATACGCAGTATTTT.

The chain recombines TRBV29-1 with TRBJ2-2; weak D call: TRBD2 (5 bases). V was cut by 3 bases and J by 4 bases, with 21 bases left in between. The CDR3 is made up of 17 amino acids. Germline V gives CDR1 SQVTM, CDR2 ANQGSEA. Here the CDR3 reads CSVEGRNADSVTGELFF. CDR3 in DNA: TGCAGCGTTGAGGGCAGGAACGCGGATAGCGTCACCGGGGAGCTGTTTTTT.

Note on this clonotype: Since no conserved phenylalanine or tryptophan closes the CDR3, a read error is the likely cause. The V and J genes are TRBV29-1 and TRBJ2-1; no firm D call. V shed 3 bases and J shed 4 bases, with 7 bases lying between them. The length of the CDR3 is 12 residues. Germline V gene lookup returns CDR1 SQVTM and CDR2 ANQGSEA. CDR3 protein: CSVEWGYNEQFL. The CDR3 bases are TGCAGCGTTGAGTGGGGATACAATGAGCAGTTCCTC.

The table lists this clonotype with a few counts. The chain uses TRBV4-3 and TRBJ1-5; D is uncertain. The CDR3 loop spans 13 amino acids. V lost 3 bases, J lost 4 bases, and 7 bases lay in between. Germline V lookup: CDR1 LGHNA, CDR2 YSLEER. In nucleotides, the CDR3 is TGCGCCAGCAGCCAGAGAGGGAATCAGCCCCAGCATTTT. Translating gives CASSQRGNQPQHF.

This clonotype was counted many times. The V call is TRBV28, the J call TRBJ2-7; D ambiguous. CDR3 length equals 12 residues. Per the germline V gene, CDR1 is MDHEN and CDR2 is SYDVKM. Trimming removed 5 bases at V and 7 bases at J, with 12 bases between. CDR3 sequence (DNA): TGTGCCAGCAGTCAAAACTTCGAGGAGCAGTACTTC. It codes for CASSQNFEEQYF.

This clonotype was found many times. The CDR3 nucleotides are TGTGCCAGCTCAGTGCGGGAGACTCCAGATACGCAGTATTTT. The encoded protein is CASSVRETPDTQYF. The chain employs TRBV18 and TRBJ2-3; TRBD2 matches 7 bases. Germline-derived CDR1 and CDR2 are KGHSH and LQKENI. The V gene end was trimmed by 5 bases and the J gene end by 4 bases; junction bases not matched to a gene: 6. The CDR3 loop spans 14 amino acids.

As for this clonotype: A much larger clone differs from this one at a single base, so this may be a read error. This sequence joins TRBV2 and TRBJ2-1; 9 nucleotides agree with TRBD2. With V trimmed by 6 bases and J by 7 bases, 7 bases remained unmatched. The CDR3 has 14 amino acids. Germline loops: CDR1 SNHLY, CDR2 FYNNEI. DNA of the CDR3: TGTGCCAGCAGGTGTAGCGGGAGAGGAAATGAGCAGTTCTTC. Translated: CASRCSGRGNEQFF.

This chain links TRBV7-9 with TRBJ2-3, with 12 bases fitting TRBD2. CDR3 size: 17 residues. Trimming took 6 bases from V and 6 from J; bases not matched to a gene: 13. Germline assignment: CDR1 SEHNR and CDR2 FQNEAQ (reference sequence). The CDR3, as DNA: TGTGCCAGCAGGGGGACTAGCGGGCCCCCCCGAGGGGATACGCAGTATTTT. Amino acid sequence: CASRGTSGPPRGDTQYF.

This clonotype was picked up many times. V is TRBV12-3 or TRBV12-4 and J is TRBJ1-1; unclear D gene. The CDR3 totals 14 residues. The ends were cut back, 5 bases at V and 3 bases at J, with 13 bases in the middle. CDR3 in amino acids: CASSKRTVDTEAFF. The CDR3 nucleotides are TGTGCCAGCAGTAAACGGACCGTAGACACTGAAGCTTTCTTT.

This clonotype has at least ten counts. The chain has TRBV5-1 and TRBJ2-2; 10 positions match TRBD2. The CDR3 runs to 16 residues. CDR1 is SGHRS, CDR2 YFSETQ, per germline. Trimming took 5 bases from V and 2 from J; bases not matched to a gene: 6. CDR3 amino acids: CASSVLAGTNTGELFF. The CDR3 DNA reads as TGCGCCAGCAGTGTACTAGCGGGAACTAACACCGGGGAGCTGTTTTTT.

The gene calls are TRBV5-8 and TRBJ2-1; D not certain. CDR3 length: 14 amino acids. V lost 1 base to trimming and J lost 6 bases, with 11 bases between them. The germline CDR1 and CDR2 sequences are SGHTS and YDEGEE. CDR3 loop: CASSLPDLFNEQFF. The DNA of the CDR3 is TGTGCCAGCAGCTTGCCAGATCTCTTCAATGAGCAGTTCTTC.

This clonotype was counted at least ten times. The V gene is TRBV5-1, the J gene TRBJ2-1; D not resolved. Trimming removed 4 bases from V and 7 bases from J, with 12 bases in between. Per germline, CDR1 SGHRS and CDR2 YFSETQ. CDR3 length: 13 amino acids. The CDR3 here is CASSPLFGNEQFF. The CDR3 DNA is TGCGCCAGCAGCCCTCTATTCGGGAATGAGCAGTTCTTC.

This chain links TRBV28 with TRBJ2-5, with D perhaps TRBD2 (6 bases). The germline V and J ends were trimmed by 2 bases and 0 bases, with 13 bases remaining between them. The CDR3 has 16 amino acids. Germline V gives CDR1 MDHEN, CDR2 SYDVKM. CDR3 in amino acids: CASSLPRTGDQETQYF. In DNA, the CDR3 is TGTGCCAGCAGTTTACCTCGGACGGGGGACCAAGAGACCCAGTACTTC.

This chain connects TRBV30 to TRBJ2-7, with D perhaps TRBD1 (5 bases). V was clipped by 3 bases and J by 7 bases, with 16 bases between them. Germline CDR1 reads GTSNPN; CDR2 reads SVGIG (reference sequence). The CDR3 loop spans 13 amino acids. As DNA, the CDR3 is TGTGCCTGGAGGCAAGGGGCCCCCTGTGAGCAGTACTTC. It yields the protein CAWRQGAPCEQYF.

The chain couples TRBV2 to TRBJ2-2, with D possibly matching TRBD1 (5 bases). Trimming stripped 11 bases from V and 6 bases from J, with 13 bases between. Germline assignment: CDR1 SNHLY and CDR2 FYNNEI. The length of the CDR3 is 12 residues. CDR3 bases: TGTGCCTTCATAACCAGGGCCGGGGAGCTGTTTTTT. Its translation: CAFITRAGELFF.

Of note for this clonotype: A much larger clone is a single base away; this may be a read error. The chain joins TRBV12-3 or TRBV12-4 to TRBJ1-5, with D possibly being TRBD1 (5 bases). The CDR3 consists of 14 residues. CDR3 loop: CASSLKGEGQTQHF. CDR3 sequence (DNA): TGTGCCAGCAGTTTGAAAGGGGAAGGTCAGACCCAGCATTTT.

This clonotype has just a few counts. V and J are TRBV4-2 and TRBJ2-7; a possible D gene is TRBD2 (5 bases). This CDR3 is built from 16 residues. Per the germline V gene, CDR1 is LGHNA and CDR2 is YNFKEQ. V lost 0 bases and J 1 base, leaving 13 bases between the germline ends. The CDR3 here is CASSQDDSERSYEQYF. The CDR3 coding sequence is TGTGCCAGCAGCCAAGATGATTCGGAGCGGTCCTACGAGCAGTACTTC.

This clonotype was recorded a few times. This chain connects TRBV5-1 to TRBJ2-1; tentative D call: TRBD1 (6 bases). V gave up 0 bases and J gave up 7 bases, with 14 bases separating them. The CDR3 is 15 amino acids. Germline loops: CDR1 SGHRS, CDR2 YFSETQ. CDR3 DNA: TGCGCCAGCAGCTTGGGATCAGGGGATATGAATGAGCAGTTCTTC. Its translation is CASSLGSGDMNEQFF.

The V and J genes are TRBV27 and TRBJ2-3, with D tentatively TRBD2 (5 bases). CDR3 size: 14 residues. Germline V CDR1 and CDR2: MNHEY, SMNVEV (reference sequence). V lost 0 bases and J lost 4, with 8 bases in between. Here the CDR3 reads CASSLSGNPDTQYF. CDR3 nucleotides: TGTGCCAGCAGTTTATCCGGGAACCCAGATACGCAGTATTTT.

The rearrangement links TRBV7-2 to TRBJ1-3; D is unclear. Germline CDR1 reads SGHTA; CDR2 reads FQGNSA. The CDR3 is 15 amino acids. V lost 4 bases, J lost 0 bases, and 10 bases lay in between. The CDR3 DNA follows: TGTGCCAGCAGCTCTTTCGAGTCCTCTGGAAACACCATATATTTT. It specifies CASSSFESSGNTIYF.

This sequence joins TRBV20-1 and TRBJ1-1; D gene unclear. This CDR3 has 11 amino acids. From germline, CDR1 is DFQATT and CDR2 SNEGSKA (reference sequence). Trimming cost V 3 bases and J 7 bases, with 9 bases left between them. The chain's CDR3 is CSASSGIEAFF. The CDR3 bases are TGCAGTGCTAGTTCGGGGATTGAAGCTTTCTTT.

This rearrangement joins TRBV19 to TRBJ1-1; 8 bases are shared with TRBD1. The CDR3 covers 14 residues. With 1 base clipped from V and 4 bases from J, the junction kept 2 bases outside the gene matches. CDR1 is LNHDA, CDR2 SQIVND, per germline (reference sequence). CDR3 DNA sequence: TGTGCCAGTAGTATAGGGACAGGGCGCACTGAAGCTTTCTTT. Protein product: CASSIGTGRTEAFF.